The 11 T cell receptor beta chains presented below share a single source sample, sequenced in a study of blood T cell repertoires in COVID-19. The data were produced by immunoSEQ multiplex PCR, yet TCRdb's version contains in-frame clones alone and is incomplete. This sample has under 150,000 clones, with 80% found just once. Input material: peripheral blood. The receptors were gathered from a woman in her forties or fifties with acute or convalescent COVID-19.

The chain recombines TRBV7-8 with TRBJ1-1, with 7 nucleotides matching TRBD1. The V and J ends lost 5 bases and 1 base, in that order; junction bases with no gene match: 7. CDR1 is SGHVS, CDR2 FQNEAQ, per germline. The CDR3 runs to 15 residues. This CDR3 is CASSRGGTANTEAFF. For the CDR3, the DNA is TGTGCCAGCAGCCGAGGCGGGACAGCGAACACTGAAGCTTTCTTT.

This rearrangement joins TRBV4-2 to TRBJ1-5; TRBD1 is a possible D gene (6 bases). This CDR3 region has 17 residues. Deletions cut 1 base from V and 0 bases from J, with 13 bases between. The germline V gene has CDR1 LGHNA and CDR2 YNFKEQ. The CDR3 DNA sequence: TGTGCCAGCAGCCAAGGACCAGGGGAAAATAGCAATCAGCCCCAGCATTTT. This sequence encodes CASSQGPGENSNQPQHF.

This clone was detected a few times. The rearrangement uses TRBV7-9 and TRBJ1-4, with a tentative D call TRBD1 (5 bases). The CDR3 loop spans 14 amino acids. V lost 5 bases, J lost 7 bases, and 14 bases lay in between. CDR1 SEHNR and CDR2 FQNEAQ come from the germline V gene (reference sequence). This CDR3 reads CASSTRGSSEKLFF. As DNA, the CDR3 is TGTGCCAGCAGCACGCGGGGGTCTTCTGAAAAACTGTTTTTT.

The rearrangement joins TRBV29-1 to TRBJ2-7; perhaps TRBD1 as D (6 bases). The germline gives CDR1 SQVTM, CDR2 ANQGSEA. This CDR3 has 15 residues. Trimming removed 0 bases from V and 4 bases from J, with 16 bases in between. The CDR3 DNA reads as TGCAGCGTTGAAGATCCTATGAAGGGGGAGTACGAGCAGTACTTC. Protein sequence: CSVEDPMKGEYEQYF.

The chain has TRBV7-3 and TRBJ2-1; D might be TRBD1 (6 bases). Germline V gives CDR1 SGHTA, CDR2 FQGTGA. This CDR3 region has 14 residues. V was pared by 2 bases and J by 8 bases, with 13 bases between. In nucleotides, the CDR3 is TGTGCCAGCAGCTTAGGTCAGGGGAAGGATGAGCAGTTCTTC. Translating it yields CASSLGQGKDEQFF.

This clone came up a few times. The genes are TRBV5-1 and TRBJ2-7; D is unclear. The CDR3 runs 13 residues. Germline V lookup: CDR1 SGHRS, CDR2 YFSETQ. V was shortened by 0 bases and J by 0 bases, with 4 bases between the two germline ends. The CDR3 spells CASSLGSSYEQYF. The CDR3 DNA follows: TGCGCCAGCAGCTTGGGGAGCTCCTACGAGCAGTACTTC.

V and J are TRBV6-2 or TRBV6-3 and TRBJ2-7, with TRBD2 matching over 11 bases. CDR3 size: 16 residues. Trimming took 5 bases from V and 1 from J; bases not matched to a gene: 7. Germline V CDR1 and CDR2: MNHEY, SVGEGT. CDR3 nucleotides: TGTGCCAGCAGTCCCCTTAGCGGGGGGGATTCCTACGAGCAGTACTTC. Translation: CASSPLSGGDSYEQYF.

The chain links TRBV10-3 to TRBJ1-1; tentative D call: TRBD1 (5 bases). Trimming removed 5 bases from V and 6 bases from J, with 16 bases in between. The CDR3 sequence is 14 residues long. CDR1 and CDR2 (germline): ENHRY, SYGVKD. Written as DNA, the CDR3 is TGTGCCATCAGTACGCAGGGAATGGGGCCTGAAGCTTTCTTT. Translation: CAISTQGMGPEAFF.

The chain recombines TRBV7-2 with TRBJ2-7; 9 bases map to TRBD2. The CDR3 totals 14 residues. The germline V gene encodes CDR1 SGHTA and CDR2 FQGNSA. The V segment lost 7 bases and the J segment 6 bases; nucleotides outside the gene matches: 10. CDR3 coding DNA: TGTGCCAGCACTGCGGGGGGGGCTCTTGGCGAGCAGTACTTC. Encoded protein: CASTAGGALGEQYF.

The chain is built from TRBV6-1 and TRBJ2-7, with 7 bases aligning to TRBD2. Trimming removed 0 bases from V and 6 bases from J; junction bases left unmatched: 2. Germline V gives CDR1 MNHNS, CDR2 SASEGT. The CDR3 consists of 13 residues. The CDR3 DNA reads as TGTGCCAGCAGTGAAGCGACGGGGGGCGAGCAGTACTTC. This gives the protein CASSEATGGEQYF.

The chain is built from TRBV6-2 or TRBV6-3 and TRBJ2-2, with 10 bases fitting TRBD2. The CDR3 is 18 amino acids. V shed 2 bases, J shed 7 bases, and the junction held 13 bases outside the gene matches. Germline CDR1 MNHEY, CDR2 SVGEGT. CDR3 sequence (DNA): TGTGCCAGCAGTTACCCCTCGAAAAGCGGGGGGGTTTTCGGGGAGCTGTTTTTT. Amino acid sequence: CASSYPSKSGGVFGELFF.